Listed below are T cell receptor beta chains from one sample, sequenced in a study of monozygotic twins with inflammatory bowel disease. TCRdb re-called the 5' RACE reads and catalogs CDR3 proteins one per entry, DNA excluded. Its table records over 100,000 distinct CDR3 sequences. Sequencing was carried out using blood. These receptors all come from a human donor with ulcerative colitis or Crohn's disease, or a healthy co-twin of an affected twin (not recorded which). Each CDR3 is given with its conserved first and last residue. Each record gives: V gene, J gene, CDR3 protein.

TRBV7-9,TRBJ1-4,CASSLRQGGSEKLFF
TRBV4-3,TRBJ2-7,CASSQDLVRYEQYF
TRBV21-1,TRBJ2-7,CASSKEGARGPSYEQYF
TRBV7-3,TRBJ2-1,CASSPSGANNEQFF
TRBV12-3/TRBV12-4,TRBJ2-7,CASTLDKAGYEQYF
TRBV5-4,TRBJ2-2,CASSLKDPTGELFF
TRBV12-3/TRBV12-4,TRBJ2-7,CASSSTGISHEQYF
TRBV11-2,TRBJ1-4,CASSSHEPPEKLFF
TRBV6-1,TRBJ2-7,CASKIRQGYSYEQYF
TRBV11-3,TRBJ2-1,CASSLRDSYNEQFF
TRBV2,TRBJ2-1,CASSELGLAGGNEQFF
TRBV6-5,TRBJ1-3,CASSSDRAGNTIYF
TRBV4-2,TRBJ2-7,CASSQAGVSSYEQYF
TRBV7-6,TRBJ2-7,CASSPTGGGGEQYF